These 26 T cell receptor beta chains were all obtained from the same sample, sequenced in a study of blood T cell repertoires in COVID-19. Repertoires were generated with immunoSEQ multiplex PCR, while TCRdb's copy carries only in-frame clones and drops some. The sample has under 250,000 clones, approximately 84% seen once. Material: peripheral blood. These receptors were taken from a woman between 25 and 40 years old who had recovered from COVID-19.

This clone came up once. The rearrangement links TRBV6-5 to TRBJ2-1; 8 bases are a match to TRBD1. V dropped 4 bases and J dropped 6; count of bases not matched to a gene: 8. Germline CDR1 MNHEY, CDR2 SVGAGI. CDR3 length: 15 amino acids. This CDR3 reads CASSSTTGAVNEQFF. The CDR3, as DNA: TGTGCCAGCAGTTCCACGACAGGGGCGGTCAATGAGCAGTTCTTC.

CDR3: CAISESRGRGAGELFF. The CDR3 DNA reads TGTGCCATCAGTGAGTCAAGGGGGCGCGGGGCCGGGGAGCTGTTTTTT. The chain uses TRBV10-3 and TRBJ2-2; maybe TRBD1 (7 bases). The CDR3 covers 16 residues. Trimming removed 0 bases from V and 6 bases from J, with 14 bases in between. CDR1 is ENHRY and CDR2 is SYGVKD in the germline V gene.

This chain uses TRBV9 with TRBJ2-7, with TRBD1 matching 10 bases. V lost 3 bases to trimming and J lost 3 bases; unmatched junction nucleotides: 6. Germline V CDR1 and CDR2: SGDLS, YYNGEE. The CDR3 is 15 amino acids. CDR3 sequence: CASSGGQGNRYEQYF. The CDR3 coding sequence is TGTGCCAGCAGCGGGGGACAGGGGAACCGCTACGAGCAGTACTTC.

This clone occurred once. The rearrangement joins TRBV28 to TRBJ2-3; the match to TRBD1 covers 9 bases. The CDR3 contains 16 residues. Germline V gene data show CDR1 as MDHEN and CDR2 as SYDVKM. Trimming took 2 bases from V and 4 from J; bases not matched to a gene: 7. This chain's CDR3 is CASSLTRTGVSDTQYF. The DNA for the CDR3 is TGTGCCAGCAGTTTAACCCGGACAGGGGTATCAGATACGCAGTATTTT.

This clone was seen just once. This chain joins TRBV6-5 and TRBJ1-3, with 8 positions matching TRBD1. Germline V lookup: CDR1 MNHEY, CDR2 SVGAGI. V lost 5 bases and J lost 2; bases outside the gene matches: 5. This CDR3 is built from 15 residues. This CDR3 is CASSPTGAPGNTIYF. The CDR3 coding sequence is TGTGCCAGCAGTCCGACAGGGGCACCTGGAAACACCATATATTTT.

The chain joins TRBV27 to TRBJ2-5; the match to TRBD2 covers 11 bases. V shed 5 bases, J shed 2 bases, and the junction held 13 bases outside the gene matches. This CDR3 spans 18 amino acids. Germline CDR1 is MNHEY and CDR2 is SMNVEV (reference sequence). CDR3: CASSMSSGRGPIQETQYF. In DNA, the CDR3 is TGTGCCAGCAGTATGAGTAGCGGGAGGGGCCCGATTCAAGAGACCCAGTACTTC.

The chain carries TRBV5-4 and TRBJ2-2, with a weak D call TRBD2 (6 bases). V was cut by 0 bases and J by 4 bases, with 10 bases left in between. The CDR3 sequence is 15 residues long. Germline lookup yields CDR1 SGHNT and CDR2 YYREEE (reference sequence). The CDR3 DNA is TGTGCCAGCAGCTTGGGCCAGGAGGGCACCGGGGAGCTGTTTTTT. This translates into CASSLGQEGTGELFF.

The CDR3 loop is CASSVGTSVIGGSETQYF. CDR3 nucleotide sequence: TGTGCCAGCAGCGTCGGGACTAGCGTCATAGGGGGATCAGAGACCCAGTACTTC. The chain uses TRBV9 and TRBJ2-5, with 10 nucleotides matching TRBD2. The CDR3 extends over 18 amino acids. With V trimmed by 2 bases and J by 4 bases, 14 bases remained unmatched. Per the germline V gene, CDR1 is SGDLS and CDR2 is YYNGEE.

The chain couples TRBV6-5 to TRBJ1-4; weak D call: TRBD1 (5 bases). Trimming left V 2 bases short and J 6 bases short, with 10 bases between. The CDR3 consists of 14 residues. Germline V gives CDR1 MNHEY, CDR2 SVGAGI. This chain's CDR3 is CASSYRGRDEKLFF. Written as DNA, the CDR3 is TGTGCCAGCAGTTACAGGGGCAGGGATGAAAAACTGTTTTTT.

This clone showed up just a few times. The chain has TRBV9 and TRBJ1-5; 9 bases align to TRBD1. V trimming: 4 bases; J trimming: 5 bases; junction bases outside the gene matches: 4. Germline V lookup: CDR1 SGDLS, CDR2 YYNGEE. The CDR3 is 14 residues long. CDR3 amino acids: CASSSGQGHQPQHF. DNA for the CDR3: TGTGCCAGCAGCTCGGGACAGGGCCATCAGCCCCAGCATTTT.

The chain joins TRBV11-2 to TRBJ2-1, with D tentatively TRBD2 (5 bases). Germline assignment: CDR1 SGHAT and CDR2 FQNNGV. Trimming removed 7 bases at V and 4 bases at J, with 11 bases between. This CDR3 region has 13 residues. Written as DNA, the CDR3 is TGTGCCAGCACCTCGGGGAATTACAATGAGCAGTTCTTC. Protein: CASTSGNYNEQFF.

The CDR3 loop is CASSPTGRGEQYF. CDR3 nucleotide sequence: TGTGCCAGCAGCCCGACAGGGCGCGGCGAGCAGTACTTC. The rearrangement joins TRBV3-1 (or the pseudogene TRBV3-2) to TRBJ2-7; TRBD1 matches 7 bases. The CDR3 extends over 13 amino acids. V trimming: 4 bases; J trimming: 6 bases; junction bases outside the gene matches: 6. Germline CDR1 and CDR2: LGHDT and YNNKEL (reference sequence).

J is TRBJ2-7 and V is TRBV28, with 12 bases matching TRBD1. Germline V gives CDR1 MDHEN, CDR2 SYDVKM. After removal of 5 bases from V and 4 bases from J, the junction contained 6 bases not matched to a gene. The CDR3 runs 15 residues. Written as DNA, the CDR3 is TGTGCCAGCAGTACTCCGGGACAGGGGGCATACGAGCAGTACTTC. Translating gives CASSTPGQGAYEQYF.

The chain carries TRBV28 and TRBJ2-3; TRBD2 matches 9 bases. Germline V lookup: CDR1 MDHEN, CDR2 SYDVKM. The CDR3 totals 17 residues. With 5 bases clipped from V and 4 bases from J, the junction kept 13 bases outside the gene matches. The CDR3 spells CASSTIAGDLESDTQYF. CDR3 nucleotide sequence: TGTGCCAGCAGTACCATAGCGGGAGATTTGGAGTCAGATACGCAGTATTTT.

The chain is built from TRBV25-1 and TRBJ2-1; the D is unclear. Trimming pared 5 bases from V and 7 bases from J, leaving 3 bases between. CDR1 and CDR2 from the germline V gene are MGHDK and SYGVNS. This CDR3 is built from 10 residues. The CDR3 loop is CASSSNEQFF. In DNA, the CDR3 is TGTGCCAGCAGTTCTAATGAGCAGTTCTTC.

This sequence joins TRBV6-5 and TRBJ1-1, with D perhaps TRBD1 (6 bases). The CDR3 totals 12 residues. The V gene lost 7 bases and the J gene lost 6 bases, with 12 bases spanning the gap. Germline V gene sequence: CDR1 MNHEY, CDR2 SVGAGI. CDR3 DNA sequence: TGTGCCAGCATCGAGGGGGTGGCTGAAGCTTTCTTT. It is translated as CASIEGVAEAFF.

The rearrangement joins TRBV5-4 to TRBJ1-2; D remains ambiguous. The CDR3 spans 11 residues. Germline values: CDR1 SGHNT, CDR2 YYREEE (reference sequence). Trimming removed 5 bases at V and 1 base at J, with 3 bases between. The CDR3 here is CASSYNYGYTF. DNA of the CDR3: TGTGCCAGCAGTTATAACTATGGCTACACCTTC.

The chain recombines TRBV11-2 with TRBJ2-7, with a tentative D call TRBD2 (5 bases). The CDR3 has 16 residues. The germline V gene encodes CDR1 SGHAT and CDR2 FQNNGV. V dropped 2 bases and J dropped 2 bases, with 16 bases sitting between them. The CDR3 bases are TGTGCCAGCAGCTTATGGGGAGAACTACCGACCTACGAGCAGTACTTC. As protein: CASSLWGELPTYEQYF.

The V gene is TRBV2, the J gene TRBJ2-5; D is perhaps TRBD2 (5 bases). CDR1 is SNHLY, CDR2 FYNNEI, per germline. Trimming shortened V by 5 bases and J by 1 base, and 5 bases separated the two germline ends. The CDR3 is 12 amino acids. The CDR3 sequence is CASSRGQETQYF. The CDR3 coding sequence is TGTGCCAGCAGTCGGGGCCAAGAGACCCAGTACTTC.

The CDR3 is CASSKVYREETQYF. The CDR3 DNA sequence: TGTGCCAGCAGCAAAGTGTACAGGGAAGAGACCCAGTACTTC. The chain carries TRBV21-1 and TRBJ2-5; TRBD1 was called by the table and not checked on the DNA. TRBV21-1 is classified as a pseudogene. The CDR3 has 14 residues.

V and J are TRBV5-1 and TRBJ2-4, with 8 bases aligning to TRBD2. Germline CDR1 is SGHRS and CDR2 is YFSETQ. The CDR3 totals 14 residues. J was trimmed by 9 bases and V by 7 bases; bases with no gene match: 12. CDR3 in amino acids: CASSMAGGAGIQYF. The CDR3 DNA reads TGCGCCAGCTCCATGGCGGGGGGCGCGGGCATTCAGTACTTC.

The chain is built from TRBV3-1 (or the pseudogene TRBV3-2) and TRBJ1-2, with a weak D call TRBD1 (5 bases). CDR1 is LGHDT and CDR2 is YNNKEL in the germline V gene (reference sequence). V lost 0 bases, J lost 8 bases, and 16 bases lay in between. The CDR3 sequence is 15 residues long. The CDR3 DNA reads TGTGCCAGCAGCCAAGATCTCGGGGGGTTGGAGGGCTACACCTTC. Protein: CASSQDLGGLEGYTF.

The J gene is TRBJ2-4, the V gene TRBV28, with 9 bases matching TRBD1. V was clipped by 1 base and J by 8 bases; unmatched bases: 9. Germline CDR1 is MDHEN and CDR2 is SYDVKM. The CDR3 sequence is 16 residues long. The CDR3 reads CASSLYTGGSGDIQYF. The CDR3 nucleotides read TGTGCCAGCAGTTTATACACAGGGGGCTCGGGGGACATTCAGTACTTC.

This clone was counted a few times. The chain employs TRBV2 and TRBJ1-2, with 9 positions matching TRBD1. Trimming took 6 bases from V and 6 from J; bases not matched to a gene: 5. CDR1 and CDR2 (germline): SNHLY, FYNNEI. CDR3 size: 13 residues. CDR3: CASRGTGRDGYTF. The CDR3 DNA is TGTGCCAGCAGGGGGACAGGGAGAGATGGCTACACCTTC.

The chain couples TRBV11-1 to TRBJ2-1; tentatively, D is TRBD2 (6 bases). Germline-derived CDR1 and CDR2 are SGHAT and FQDESV (reference sequence). Trimming cost V 3 bases and J 5 bases, with 14 bases left between them. The CDR3 sequence is 15 residues long. CDR3 sequence reads: CASSFLAGPNNEQFF. CDR3 nucleotides: TGTGCCAGCAGCTTTCTGGCGGGGCCAAACAATGAGCAGTTCTTC.

This clone was detected once. The chain joins TRBV3-1 (or the pseudogene TRBV3-2) to TRBJ2-7; no clear D gene. The germline V gene has CDR1 LGHDT and CDR2 YNNKEL (reference sequence). This CDR3 spans 13 amino acids. Trimming removed 0 bases at V and 4 bases at J, with 7 bases between. The CDR3 loop reads CASSQDFRYEQYF. CDR3 nucleotides: TGTGCCAGCAGCCAAGATTTCCGGTACGAGCAGTACTTC.